This entry is about one T cell receptor (beta chain). This specimen belongs to a study of cytomegalovirus exposure and HLA in healthy donors. The PCR had 60 Vbeta and 13 Jbeta primers. Libraries were prepared by immunoSEQ multiplex PCR; TCRdb keeps only in-frame clonotypes and omits some of them. The repertoire holds a few hundred thousand clones, with just over 70% as singletons. V gave up 0 bases and J gave up 3 bases, with 12 bases separating them. The CDR3 totals 14 residues. Germline V CDR1 and CDR2: GTSNPN, SVGIG (reference sequence). Sample: PBMCs. The receptor was derived from a female donor in good health and CMV-seronegative. This chain joins TRBV30 and TRBJ2-7; D might be TRBD2 (6 bases). The CDR3 region is CAWSVGGTLYEQYF. The DNA for the CDR3 is TGTGCCTGGAGTGTAGGAGGGACCCTCTACGAGCAGTACTTC.